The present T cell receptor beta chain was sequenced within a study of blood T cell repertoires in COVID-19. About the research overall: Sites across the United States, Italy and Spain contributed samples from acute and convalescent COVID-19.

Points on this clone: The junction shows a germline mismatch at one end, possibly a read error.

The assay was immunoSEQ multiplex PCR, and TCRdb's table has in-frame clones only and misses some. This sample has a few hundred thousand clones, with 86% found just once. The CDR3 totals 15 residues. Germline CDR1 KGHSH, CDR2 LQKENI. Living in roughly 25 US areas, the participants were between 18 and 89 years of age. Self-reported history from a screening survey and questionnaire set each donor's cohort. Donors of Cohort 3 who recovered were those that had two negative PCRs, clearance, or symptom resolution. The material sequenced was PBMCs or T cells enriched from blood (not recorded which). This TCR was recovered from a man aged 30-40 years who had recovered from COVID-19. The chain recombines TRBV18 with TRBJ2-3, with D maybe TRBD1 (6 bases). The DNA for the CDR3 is TGTGCCAGCTCCCCACGGACAGCATCCACAGATACGCAGTATTTT. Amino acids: CASSPRTASTDTQYF.